This T cell receptor beta chain was profiled in a study of T cell responses to AZD1222 COVID-19 vaccine. CDR3 length: 12 residues. Sequenced by immunoSEQ multiplex PCR; TCRdb stores in-frame clones only, minus some. The repertoire includes 150,000 or so clones, around 86% of them detected once, and 20% to 25% sits in the top ten. The sequenced sample was peripheral blood, obtained on day 0 of AZD1222 vaccination. The clonotype was recovered from an adult in good health. The gene calls are TRBV12-2 and TRBJ1-1. TRBV12-2 is described as a pseudogene. The DNA for the CDR3 is TGTGCAAGTCTGGTTGGGGAAACTGAAGCTTTCTTT. Its translation: CASLVGETEAFF.